This entry lists 6 T cell receptor beta chains sequenced from one sample in a study of blood T cell repertoires in COVID-19. Method: immunoSEQ multiplex PCR; TCRdb's copy keeps in-frame clones and lacks some. Of roughly 250,000 clones detected, 82% appear once; the ten largest clones hold about 2%. The specimen sequenced was peripheral blood. These receptors were collected from a woman of 80 years or more with acute or convalescent COVID-19.

CDR3 bases: TGTGCCAGCAGCGCCGAAGGACTAGGTCAGTACAATGAGCAGTTCTTC. Translated, it gives CASSAEGLGQYNEQFF. This chain connects TRBV5-5 to TRBJ2-1; 7 bases match TRBD2. The CDR3 sequence is 16 residues long. After removal of 4 bases from V and 4 bases from J, the junction contained 11 bases not matched to a gene. Germline loops: CDR1 SGHKS, CDR2 YYEKEE (reference sequence).

This chain joins TRBV29-1 and TRBJ1-1; no reliable D call. Germline V gene lookup returns CDR1 SQVTM and CDR2 ANQGSEA. The CDR3 runs to 9 residues. V lost 3 bases, J lost 7 bases, and 3 bases lay in between. CDR3 sequence reads: CSVDIEAFF. In nucleotides, the CDR3 is TGCAGCGTTGACATTGAAGCTTTCTTT.

The rearrangement joins TRBV19 to TRBJ1-1; 7 bases fit TRBD1. The CDR3 consists of 15 residues. V shed 1 base, J shed 7 bases, and the junction held 9 bases outside the gene matches. CDR1 is LNHDA, CDR2 SQIVND, per germline (reference sequence). CDR3 amino acids: CASSIAQGGAREAFF. The CDR3 region has the DNA TGTGCCAGTAGTATAGCCCAGGGGGGCGCTCGTGAAGCTTTCTTT. Supplemented by reference TRBV19 and TRBJ1-1, the full variable domain reads DGGITQSPKYLFRKEGQNVTLSCEQNLNHDAMYWYRQDPGQGLRLIYYSQIVNDFQKGDIAEGYSVSREKKESFPLTVTSAQKNPTAFYLCASSIAQGGAREAFFGQGTRLTVV.

CDR3 in amino acids: CASSPSGRPTDTQYF. Written as DNA, the CDR3 is TGTGCCAGCAGCCCTAGCGGGAGGCCCACAGATACGCAGTATTTT. The rearrangement uses TRBV3-1 (or the pseudogene TRBV3-2) and TRBJ2-3; 11 nucleotides agree with TRBD2. V lost 4 bases to trimming and J lost 2 bases; unmatched junction nucleotides: 2. This CDR3 comprises 15 residues. Germline assignment: CDR1 LGHDT and CDR2 YNNKEL (reference sequence).

The chain recombines TRBV30 with TRBJ2-7, with D perhaps TRBD2 (5 bases). Germline V gene sequence: CDR1 GTSNPN, CDR2 SVGIG (reference sequence). V lost 0 bases to trimming and J lost 6 bases, with 9 bases between them. This CDR3 comprises 12 residues. CDR3 residues: CAWSVGGPEQYF. The CDR3 DNA is TGTGCCTGGAGTGTAGGAGGACCCGAGCAGTACTTC.

The genes are TRBV10-3 and TRBJ2-5; TRBD1 aligns across 10 bases. Looked up from germline, CDR1 is ENHRY and CDR2 is SYGVKD. Losses at the gene ends were 6 bases for V and 4 bases for J; bases not matched to a gene: 5. This CDR3 comprises 14 residues. The CDR3 nucleotides read TGTGCCATCAGCGGGGGACAGGGGAGAGAGACCCAGTACTTC. As protein: CAISGGQGRETQYF.